This record concerns one TCR beta chain sequence. Its antigen is not identified. This sample stems from a study of T cells after yellow fever vaccination. Study findings and constraints: Sorted repertoires could include abundant contaminating clonotypes from bulk cells. Post-booster samples contained most primary-vaccination clones (just under 98% CD4, around 90% CD8).

Using its own MiXCR run on the 5' RACE reads, TCRdb lists one record per CDR3 protein. This repertoire shows 500,000 to 700,000 distinct CDR3 sequences, 15% to 20% found once; its top ten account for over 11%. Per the germline V gene, CDR1 is SGHTA and CDR2 is FQGNSA. CDR3 size: 15 residues. V lost 0 bases and J 4 bases, leaving 11 bases between the germline ends. The receptor was isolated from a man under 40 who received the YFV17D yellow fever vaccine. The chain links TRBV7-2 to TRBJ2-3; possibly TRBD2 for D (5 bases). The input for sequencing was PBMCs, taken 15 days after the yellow fever booster vaccination. For the CDR3, the DNA is TGTGCCAGCAGCTTAGCCGGCCCCGGGGCAGATACGCAGTATTTT. This encodes CASSLAGPGADTQYF.